This TCR beta chain originates from a study of monozygotic twins with cystic fibrosis. Germline CDR1 and CDR2: MGHRA and YSYEKL. The CDR3 spans 16 residues. Trimming at V came to 3 bases and at J to 3 bases, leaving 7 bases not matched to a gene. TCRdb's copy holds only in-frame clones and misses some; the assay was immunoSEQ multiplex PCR. The table lists around 30,000 clones, about 82% of them singletons. The chain has TRBV4-1 and TRBJ2-2; TRBD1 matches 7 bases. The specimen was blood. The TCR was taken from a girl aged 2 to 9 with cystic fibrosis. This CDR3 reads CASSQTRQGDTGELFF. CDR3 bases: TGCGCCAGCAGCCAGACTCGACAGGGAGACACCGGGGAGCTGTTTTTT.